This T cell receptor beta chain was found in a study of PD-1 blockade in classical Hodgkin lymphoma. From germline, CDR1 is SEHNR and CDR2 FQNEAQ (reference sequence). The CDR3 length is 11 residues. Sequencing used immunoSEQ multiplex PCR; TCRdb keeps in-frame clones, though not all of them. The profile shows 20,000 to 25,000 clones, 85% to 95% of them singletons. Notes on this clone: Its antigen remains unidentified. Relative to the germline gene, one junction end is altered; a read error may explain this.

Time point meaning: newly diagnosed, previously untreated cHL patient sample. Negative selection with magnetic separation was used to purify CD4+ T cells from thawed PBMCs. It was PBMCs in newly diagnosed, untreated classical Hodgkin lymphoma that served as comparison. Study-wide results and caveats: The authors have not defined what causes the repertoire differences, possibly disease activity or prior therapy. Relapsed/refractory patients reportedly had the lowest baseline TCR diversity, below newly diagnosed patients, who were below healthy donors.

Sequenced: CD4+ T cells from blood. The chain is built from TRBV7-9 and TRBJ1-2; 7 bases agree with TRBD1. The TCR sequence derives from a human donor with classical Hodgkin lymphoma. The CDR3 here is CASSLAGDSRW. Written as DNA, the CDR3 is TGTGCCAGCAGCTTAGCTGGGGACAGCCGGTGG.